The T cell receptor beta chain under discussion was sequenced for a study of T cell responses to AZD1222 COVID-19 vaccine. Study-level points and caveats: Recipients of AZD1222 seropositive at baseline numbered only six or seven. Reportedly, close to half of spike-specific TCRs are directed against unmutated variant regions.

The method was immunoSEQ multiplex PCR; TCRdb's version includes in-frame clones alone and lacks a portion of them. The table records more than 70,000 clones, approximately 86% of them present only once. This clone was seen a single time. Its matching antigen is unknown. Germline CDR1 is SGHAT and CDR2 is FQNNGV. CDR3 length equals 16 residues. Trimming cost V 0 bases and J 6 bases; bases outside gene matches: 3. The sample here was peripheral blood, taken on day 0 of MenACWY control vaccination. The V call is TRBV11-2, the J call TRBJ1-6; 9 nucleotides line up with TRBD1. This TCR derives from an adult in good health. DNA of the CDR3: TGTGCCAGCAGCTTAGAAGGGACAGGGTTTAATTCACCCCTCCACTTT. It specifies CASSLEGTGFNSPLHF.